Shown below are 26 T cell receptor beta chains from a single sample sequenced in a study of technical replicates of blood from four donors. Assay used: immunoSEQ multiplex PCR; TCRdb lists only in-frame clones, some missing. The sample carries around 76,000 clones, approximately 92% recorded once. Sequencing was performed on T cells isolated from PBMCs. These receptors all stem from a human donor in good health.

This clone has only one observation. This chain's CDR3 is CASIGGNTEAFF. The CDR3 nucleotides read TGTGCCAGCATAGGGGGGAACACTGAAGCTTTCTTT. The J gene is TRBJ1-1, the V gene TRBV11-2, with D possibly TRBD1 on 6 matching bases. V lost 7 bases and J lost 1, with 7 bases in between. Per the germline V gene, CDR1 is SGHAT and CDR2 is FQNNGV. The CDR3 sequence is 12 residues long.

V gene TRBV5-6 combines with J gene TRBJ1-2; no clear D gene. The CDR3 loop spans 11 amino acids. Trimming left V 4 bases short and J 3 bases short, with 4 bases between. CDR1 is SGHDT and CDR2 is YYEEEE in the germline V gene. The CDR3 DNA reads as TGTGCCAGCAGCACAGACTATGGCTACACCTTC. Amino acid sequence: CASSTDYGYTF.

This chain uses TRBV4-3 with TRBJ2-7, with 11 bases lining up with TRBD2. V trimming: 5 bases; J trimming: 1 base; junction bases outside the gene matches: 4. CDR1 is LGHNA, CDR2 YSLEER, per germline. CDR3 length: 15 residues. CDR3 amino acids: CASSSLAGDSYEQYF. The DNA for the CDR3 is TGCGCCAGCAGCTCACTAGCGGGAGATTCCTACGAGCAGTACTTC.

The CDR3 spells CASSLQGAGYTF. As DNA, the CDR3 is TGTGCCAGCAGTTTGCAGGGGGCTGGCTACACCTTC. J is TRBJ1-2 and V is TRBV28; 8 bases are shared with TRBD1. Losses at the gene ends were 3 bases for V and 7 bases for J; bases not matched to a gene: 1. The CDR3 loop spans 12 amino acids. Germline V gene data show CDR1 as MDHEN and CDR2 as SYDVKM.

This rearrangement joins TRBV19 to TRBJ1-2; TRBD1 aligns across 10 bases. Per germline, CDR1 LNHDA and CDR2 SQIVND (reference sequence). The CDR3 runs 15 residues. The trim removed 3 bases at V and 3 bases at J, leaving 4 bases unmatched. CDR3 loop: CASSMIGTGDYGYTF. The DNA of the CDR3 is TGTGCCAGTAGTATGATTGGGACAGGGGACTATGGCTACACCTTC.

In its sample, this clone was seen once. This sequence joins TRBV5-1 and TRBJ2-1; D is unresolved. The germline V gene encodes CDR1 SGHRS and CDR2 YFSETQ. Trimming removed 1 base from V and 9 bases from J, with 5 bases in between. This CDR3 contains 11 residues. CDR3: CASSLSSEQFF. The DNA of the CDR3 is TGCGCCAGCAGCTTGTCTTCTGAGCAGTTCTTC.

This chain links TRBV27 with TRBJ2-7, with a tentative D call TRBD2 (5 bases). The CDR3 runs 15 residues. V was shortened by 2 bases and J by 0 bases, with 11 bases between the two germline ends. CDR1 and CDR2 (germline): MNHEY, SMNVEV (reference sequence). Written as DNA, the CDR3 is TGTGCCAGCAGTTTAGTAGCGTTGAGCTCCTACGAGCAGTACTTC. This codes for CASSLVALSSYEQYF.

The V and J genes are TRBV9 and TRBJ1-3, with a weak D call TRBD1 (6 bases). Trimming cost V 7 bases and J 0 bases, with 14 bases left between them. The CDR3 has 15 amino acids. In germline, CDR1 is SGDLS, CDR2 YYNGEE. The CDR3 loop reads CASDMGQSSGNTIYF. CDR3 DNA: TGTGCCAGCGATATGGGACAAAGCTCTGGAAACACCATATATTTT. The full variable domain, its missing parts supplied by reference TRBV9 and TRBJ1-3, is DSGVTQTPKHLITATGQRVTLRCSPRSGDLSVYWYQQSLDQGLQFLIQYYNGEERAKGNILERFSAQQFPDLHSELNLSSLELGDSALYFCASDMGQSSGNTIYFGEGSWLTVV.

V gene TRBV27 combines with J gene TRBJ2-2, with no clear D. The V and J ends lost 2 bases and 5 bases respectively, with 12 bases between them. From germline, CDR1 is MNHEY and CDR2 SMNVEV (reference sequence). CDR3 length equals 15 residues. The CDR3 DNA follows: TGTGCCAGCAGTTTAGCTCCTAGACTTACCGGGGAGCTGTTTTTT. This sequence encodes CASSLAPRLTGELFF.

The J gene is TRBJ2-1, the V gene TRBV9; 8 bases agree with TRBD2. This CDR3 has 16 amino acids. Germline assignment: CDR1 SGDLS and CDR2 YYNGEE. The V gene end was trimmed by 1 base and the J gene end by 7 bases; junction bases not matched to a gene: 10. In DNA, the CDR3 is TGTGCCAGCAGCGTAAGAGCGGGAGCTATTGTTAATGAGCAGTTCTTC. It codes for CASSVRAGAIVNEQFF. Variable domain in full (rest from reference TRBV9 and TRBJ2-1): DSGVTQTPKHLITATGQRVTLRCSPRSGDLSVYWYQQSLDQGLQFLIQYYNGEERAKGNILERFSAQQFPDLHSELNLSSLELGDSALYFCASSVRAGAIVNEQFFGPGTRLTVL.

The V and J genes are TRBV5-4 and TRBJ1-1; TRBD1 might be the D (5 bases). Germline assignment: CDR1 SGHNT and CDR2 YYREEE (reference sequence). The V end was cut by 2 bases, the J end by 4 bases, with 9 bases between. The CDR3 sequence is 13 residues long. DNA of the CDR3: TGTGCCAGCAGCTTTTTGGGGGGCACTGAAGCTTTCTTT. It translates to CASSFLGGTEAFF. The full variable domain, rest sourced from reference TRBV5-4 and TRBJ1-1, is ETGVTQSPTHLIKTRGQQVTLRCSSQSGHNTVSWYQQALGQGPQFIFQYYREEENGRGNFPPRFSGLQFPNYSSELNVNALELDDSALYLCASSFLGGTEAFFGQGTRLTVV.

The chain carries TRBV6-1 and TRBJ2-1, with D maybe TRBD2 (6 bases). Germline lookup yields CDR1 MNHNS and CDR2 SASEGT. This CDR3 is built from 14 residues. Trimming took off 3 bases at V and 7 bases at J, with 13 bases between the two ends. The CDR3 spells CASSEPSRGNEQFF. For the CDR3, the DNA is TGTGCCAGCAGTGAGCCTAGCCGGGGGAATGAGCAGTTCTTC.

The V call is TRBV5-6, the J call TRBJ2-7, with D uncertain. The germline V gene has CDR1 SGHDT and CDR2 YYEEEE. V lost 0 bases to trimming and J lost 2 bases, with 6 bases between them. This CDR3 contains 13 residues. The CDR3 region is CASSLDGPYEQYF. The CDR3 DNA sequence: TGTGCCAGCAGCTTGGATGGGCCCTACGAGCAGTACTTC.

V is TRBV29-1 and J is TRBJ1-2; 8 bases agree with TRBD1. Germline V gene lookup returns CDR1 SQVTM and CDR2 ANQGSEA. There are 12 residues in the CDR3. The CDR3 bases are TGCGCTGAGTACAGGGGGTTAAATGGCTACACCTTC. This sequence encodes CAEYRGLNGYTF. The full variable domain, its missing parts supplied by reference TRBV29-1 and TRBJ1-2, is SAVISQKPSRDICQRGTSLTIQCQVDSQVTMMFWYRQQPGQSLTLIATANQGSEATYESGFVIDKFPISRPNLTFSTLTVSNMSPEDSSIYLCAEYRGLNGYTFGSGTRLTVV.

This clone was observed once. The chain couples TRBV7-3 to TRBJ2-5; D possibly corresponds to TRBD1 (6 bases). V lost 2 bases to trimming and J lost 5 bases, with 9 bases between them. CDR1 and CDR2 (germline): SGHTA, FQGTGA. The length of the CDR3 is 13 residues. CDR3 coding DNA: TGTGCCAGCAGCTTAGGACAGTGGGAGACCCAGTACTTC. Protein sequence: CASSLGQWETQYF.

Only one count was recorded for this clone. The chain is built from TRBV30 and TRBJ1-2; TRBD1 aligns across 7 bases. The germline CDR1 and CDR2 sequences are GTSNPN and SVGIG (reference sequence). The CDR3 covers 13 residues. J gave up 8 bases and V 3 bases, and 9 bases lay outside the gene matches. This chain's CDR3 is CAWRGTEVAGYTF. CDR3 DNA sequence: TGTGCCTGGAGGGGGACAGAAGTAGCCGGCTACACCTTC.

The V call is TRBV11-3, the J call TRBJ2-7; perhaps TRBD2 as D (5 bases). The CDR3 totals 17 residues. The germline CDR1 and CDR2 sequences are SGHNT and YENEEA. V was shortened by 5 bases and J by 0 bases, with 20 bases between the two germline ends. As DNA, the CDR3 is TGTGCCAGCAGCCTTATGGCGGGTACAGAGAGCTCCTACGAGCAGTACTTC. Its translation: CASSLMAGTESSYEQYF.

There are a few counts of this clone. This rearrangement joins TRBV7-6 to TRBJ1-2; 7 bases agree with TRBD1. The V and J ends lost 4 bases and 4 bases, in that order; junction bases with no gene match: 3. Per the germline V gene, CDR1 is SGHVS and CDR2 is FNYEAQ. This CDR3 has 13 amino acids. The CDR3 nucleotides are TGTGCCAGCAGCTCCCGGACAGGCTATGGCTACACCTTC. This encodes CASSSRTGYGYTF.

As for this clone: Additional DNA sequences in this sample encode the identical CDR3. In nucleotides, the CDR3 is TGTGCCAGCAGCGTAGGGGGCCGCTACAATGAGCAGTTCTTC. Protein sequence: CASSVGGRYNEQFF. The rearrangement uses TRBV9 and TRBJ2-1; D perhaps matches TRBD1 (5 bases). Trimming left V 0 bases short and J 3 bases short, with 7 bases between. The CDR3 contains 14 residues. The germline V gene has CDR1 SGDLS and CDR2 YYNGEE.

The chain carries TRBV19 and TRBJ1-2; D not resolved. Trimming pared 6 bases from V and 4 bases from J, leaving 3 bases between. Germline V gene lookup returns CDR1 LNHDA and CDR2 SQIVND (reference sequence). This CDR3 region has 10 residues. In DNA, the CDR3 is TGTGCCAGTAGGCGCTATGGCTACACCTTC. This encodes CASRRYGYTF.

The chain has TRBV30 and TRBJ1-1; D gene uncertain. The V gene lost 3 bases and the J gene lost 5 bases, with 7 bases spanning the gap. This CDR3 has 11 residues. Looked up from germline, CDR1 is GTSNPN and CDR2 is SVGIG (reference sequence). CDR3 loop: CAWSLRTEAFF. DNA of the CDR3: TGTGCCTGGAGCTTGAGGACTGAAGCTTTCTTT.

The V gene is TRBV6-5, the J gene TRBJ1-4, with D hard to call. In germline, CDR1 is MNHEY, CDR2 SVGAGI. This CDR3 is built from 14 residues. Trimming took 4 bases from V and 4 from J, leaving 10 bases between them. CDR3 coding DNA: TGTGCCAGCAGTTTTAACTCAAATAATGAAAAACTGTTTTTT. Protein product: CASSFNSNNEKLFF.

This clone appeared a single time. This sequence joins TRBV7-2 and TRBJ2-3; 12 bases match TRBD2. Germline assignment: CDR1 SGHTA and CDR2 FQGNSA. V trimming: 2 bases; J trimming: 2 bases; junction bases outside the gene matches: 2. The CDR3 runs to 16 residues. The CDR3, as DNA: TGTGCCAGCAGCTTACTAGCGGGAGGGTCCACAGATACGCAGTATTTT. It yields the protein CASSLLAGGSTDTQYF.

The chain is built from TRBV7-2 and TRBJ2-1; TRBD2 matches at 8 bases. The CDR3 runs 14 residues. The J segment lost 6 bases and the V segment lost 1 base, leaving 2 bases of the junction unmatched. Germline V gives CDR1 SGHTA, CDR2 FQGNSA. The CDR3 DNA is TGTGCCAGCAGCTTAGTAGGGACTAGCAATGAGCAGTTCTTC. As protein: CASSLVGTSNEQFF.

For the CDR3, the DNA is TGTGCCAGTAGTTCGGACAGGGAAAAGGTTTTAGATACTGAAAAACTGTTTTTT. This codes for CASSSDREKVLDTEKLFF. V gene TRBV19 combines with J gene TRBJ1-4; the match to TRBD1 covers 8 bases. V lost 5 bases to trimming and J lost 7 bases; unmatched junction nucleotides: 18. Germline-derived CDR1 and CDR2 are LNHDA and SQIVND (reference sequence). The CDR3 totals 18 residues.

This chain links TRBV6-5 with TRBJ1-4; D ambiguous. The length of the CDR3 is 15 residues. Trimming removed 4 bases at V and 2 bases at J, with 11 bases between. From germline, CDR1 is MNHEY and CDR2 SVGAGI. In DNA, the CDR3 is TGTGCCAGCAGTTCCGGCAGAGGGACTAATGAAAAACTGTTTTTT. This sequence encodes CASSSGRGTNEKLFF.